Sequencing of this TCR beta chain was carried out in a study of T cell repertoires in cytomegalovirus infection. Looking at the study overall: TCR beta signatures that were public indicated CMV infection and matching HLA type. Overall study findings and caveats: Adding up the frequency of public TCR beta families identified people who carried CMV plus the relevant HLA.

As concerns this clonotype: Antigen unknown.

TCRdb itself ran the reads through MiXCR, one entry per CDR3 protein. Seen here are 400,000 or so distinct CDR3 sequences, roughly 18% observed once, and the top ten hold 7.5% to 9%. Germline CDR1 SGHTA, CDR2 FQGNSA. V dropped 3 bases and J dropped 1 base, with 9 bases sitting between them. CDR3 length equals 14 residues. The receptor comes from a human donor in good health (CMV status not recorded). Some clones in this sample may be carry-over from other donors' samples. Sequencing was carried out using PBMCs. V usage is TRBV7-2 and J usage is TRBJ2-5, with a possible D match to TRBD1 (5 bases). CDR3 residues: CASSFRTLQETQYF. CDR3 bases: TGTGCCAGCAGCTTTCGGACACTCCAAGAGACCCAGTACTTC.